The T cell receptor (beta chain) described here comes from a study of blood T cell repertoires in COVID-19. Overall study context: Collection of acute and convalescent COVID-19 samples took place in the United States, Italy and Spain.

Germline values: CDR1 KGHDR, CDR2 SFDVKD. The germline V and J ends were trimmed by 3 bases and 6 bases, with 12 bases remaining between them. The CDR3 consists of 14 residues. Original data processing: Estimation of nucleated cell counts relied on the amplification of reference gene primers. Assay used: immunoSEQ multiplex PCR; TCRdb lists only in-frame clones, some missing. V and J calls and clone size are those listed in that table; D and trimming were worked out from the DNA. The profile shows 300,000 to 400,000 clones, around 91% of them singletons. The genes are TRBV24-1 and TRBJ2-3, with D possibly being TRBD2 (6 bases). The sample taken for sequencing was peripheral blood. This TCR derives from a woman younger than 30 who had recovered from COVID-19. The CDR3 protein is CATSDPGGSDTQYF. Written as DNA, the CDR3 is TGTGCCACCAGTGATCCTGGGGGGTCGGATACGCAGTATTTT.